These 11 T cell receptor beta chains share one sample of origin, sequenced in a study of T-cell reconstitution after alpha-beta-depleted transplantation in children. Molecular barcoding with unique molecular identifiers was used for the TCRbeta library. TCRdb re-called the PCR reads through MiXCR, storing one row per CDR3 protein. In the table there are almost 250,000 distinct CDR3 sequences, about 23% of which are singletons. The sequencing used PBMCs, collected before TCRalphabeta/CD19-depleted stem cell transplant. The receptors derive from a girl between 2 and 10 years old with Fanconi anemia, due to receive a stem cell transplant.

This clonotype appeared a few times. The chain is built from TRBV20-1 and TRBJ2-1, with D possibly called TRBD1 or TRBD2 (6 bases each). Germline V gene data show CDR1 as DFQATT and CDR2 as SNEGSKA (reference sequence). V dropped 6 bases and J dropped 8 bases, with 14 bases sitting between them. CDR3 length: 12 amino acids. The CDR3 coding sequence is TGCAGTGCCATTAGGGGGGTGGATGAGCAGTTCTTC. The encoded protein is CSAIRGVDEQFF.

The chain links TRBV15 to TRBJ1-5; 7 nucleotides match TRBD1. In germline, CDR1 is LNHNV, CDR2 YYDKDF (reference sequence). CDR3 length: 15 amino acids. V lost 0 bases, J lost 6 bases, and 5 bases stayed unmatched. CDR3 in DNA: TGTGCCACCAGCAGAGATTCCAGGGGGTTTCAGCCCCAGCATTTT. Its protein is CATSRDSRGFQPQHF. Supplemented by reference TRBV15 and TRBJ1-5, the full variable domain reads DAMVIQNPRYQVTQFGKPVTLSCSQTLNHNVMYWYQQKSSQAPKLLFHYYDKDFNNEADTPDNFQSRRPNTSFCFLDIRSPGLGDTAMYLCATSRDSRGFQPQHFGDGTRLSIL.

This clonotype appeared many times. The V and J genes are TRBV4-2 and TRBJ2-1, with 8 bases matching TRBD2. The CDR3 spans 15 residues. Germline V gene lookup returns CDR1 LGHNA and CDR2 YNFKEQ. V was clipped by 8 bases and J by 2 bases; unmatched bases: 8. CDR3 amino acids: CASAPREGPYNEQFF. CDR3 coding DNA: TGTGCCAGCGCTCCTCGGGAGGGCCCCTACAATGAGCAGTTCTTC.

As regards this clonotype: The germline gene is not matched at one end of the junction; a read error may be the cause. This rearrangement joins TRBV20-1 to TRBJ2-5; 7 positions match TRBD1. Germline-derived CDR1 and CDR2 are DFQATT and SNEGSKA (reference sequence). The CDR3 sequence is 17 residues long. This CDR3 is CCASDRAIHPSQETQYF. CDR3 nucleotides: TGCTGTGCTTCCGACAGGGCAATTCACCCAAGCCAAGAGACCCAGTACTTC.

This clonotype came up many times. The V call is TRBV20-1, the J call TRBJ1-2; a possible D gene is TRBD1 (5 bases). CDR3 length: 12 amino acids. V was pared by 6 bases and J by 4 bases, with 12 bases between. Germline CDR1 DFQATT, CDR2 SNEGSKA (reference sequence). The CDR3 region has the DNA TGCAGTGCGCCGACAGCCAGCTATGGCTACACCTTC. Its protein is CSAPTASYGYTF.

V and J are TRBV5-1 and TRBJ2-7; perhaps TRBD2 as D (6 bases). CDR1 and CDR2 (germline): SGHRS, YFSETQ. Trimming removed 3 bases from V and 3 bases from J, with 19 bases in between. The CDR3 is 16 residues long. In nucleotides, the CDR3 is TGCGCCAGCAGCTGGCCCGGGACTGCTGGTAACTACGAGCAGTACTTC. Translation: CASSWPGTAGNYEQYF.

This chain joins TRBV4-1 and TRBJ2-7; 7 bases fit TRBD2. The germline gives CDR1 MGHRA, CDR2 YSYEKL. Trimming took 0 bases from V and 2 from J; bases not matched to a gene: 4. The CDR3 length is 15 residues. CDR3 protein: CASSQELGGTYEQYF. In nucleotides, the CDR3 is TGCGCCAGCAGCCAAGAGCTGGGAGGGACCTACGAGCAGTACTTC.

This clonotype has at least ten counts. The J gene is TRBJ2-7, the V gene TRBV27; 9 nucleotides agree with TRBD1. This CDR3 contains 16 residues. V trimming: 0 bases; J trimming: 3 bases; junction bases outside the gene matches: 6. Germline CDR1 is MNHEY and CDR2 is SMNVEV (reference sequence). The CDR3 region is CASSLSPGQGNYEQYF. The CDR3 DNA is TGTGCCAGCAGTTTATCTCCGGGACAGGGAAACTACGAGCAGTACTTC.

The chain couples TRBV6-4 to TRBJ2-1; D possibly corresponds to TRBD1 (6 bases). Between the trimmed V and J ends, which lost 4 bases and 0 bases, there was a span of 10 bases. The CDR3 has 15 amino acids. Germline assignment: CDR1 MRHNA and CDR2 SNTAGT. The CDR3 spells CASSVVDSSYNEQFF. The CDR3 DNA reads as TGTGCCAGCAGTGTGGTGGACAGCTCCTACAATGAGCAGTTCTTC.

This clonotype was detected once. V usage is TRBV20-1 and J usage is TRBJ2-3; perhaps TRBD2 as D (6 bases). This CDR3 is built from 13 residues. From germline, CDR1 is DFQATT and CDR2 SNEGSKA (reference sequence). V gave up 6 bases and J gave up 0 bases, with 10 bases separating them. CDR3 protein: CSARRGSTDTQYF. The CDR3 region has the DNA TGCAGTGCCAGGAGGGGCAGCACAGATACGCAGTATTTT.

This clonotype was detected ten times or more. The chain uses TRBV9 and TRBJ2-1, with TRBD2 identical over 11 bases. J was trimmed by 4 bases and V by 4 bases; bases with no gene match: 16. This CDR3 spans 19 amino acids. Germline V gives CDR1 SGDLS, CDR2 YYNGEE. CDR3 sequence reads: CASSPFREPGLAVYNEQFF. DNA for the CDR3: TGTGCCAGCAGCCCCTTCCGGGAACCGGGACTAGCGGTTTACAATGAGCAGTTCTTC. Supplemented by reference TRBV9 and TRBJ2-1, the full variable domain reads DSGVTQTPKHLITATGQRVTLRCSPRSGDLSVYWYQQSLDQGLQFLIQYYNGEERAKGNILERFSAQQFPDLHSELNLSSLELGDSALYFCASSPFREPGLAVYNEQFFGPGTRLTVL.